The sequence of this TCR beta chain was determined in a study of T cells in Graves' hyperthyroidism and ophthalmopathy. Study-wide context: Specimen type is peripheral blood, collected at initial diagnosis prior to any treatment. Study observations and caveats: Most thyroid clonotypes expanded above 0.001 were also detected in blood. The model anticipated ophthalmopathy a median 6.5 months pre-onset.

This clonotype turned up a few times. No antigen is known for it. A patient was excluded if there was uncontrolled infection, other autoimmune disease, pregnancy or lactation. This CDR3 spans 15 amino acids. Germline-derived CDR1 and CDR2 are LGHDT and YNNKEL (reference sequence). V lost 0 bases, J lost 5 bases, and 13 bases lay in between. What was amplified from RNA transcripts were TCR beta CDR3 regions. An initial round of RT-PCR targeting the TCR CDR3 relied on the HTBI primer set. TCRdb itself ran the multiplex PCR reads through MiXCR, one entry per CDR3 protein. The sample shows hundreds of thousands of distinct CDR3 sequences, roughly 14% of them seen only once.

What was sequenced was blood. This chain uses TRBV3-1 with TRBJ2-5; D may correspond to TRBD1 or TRBD2 (5 bases each). The TCR sequence derives from a young woman with Graves' hyperthyroidism that later progressed to Graves' ophthalmopathy. CDR3 nucleotides: TGTGCCAGCAGCCAAGATCAATGGGGCGGGGAGACCCAGTACTTC. Translated: CASSQDQWGGETQYF.